The clone carrying this T cell receptor beta chain was recorded at least ten times. Bulk TCR libraries were made with methods that had been previously described and with listed TCR primers. TCRdb recomputed calls from the PCR reads with MiXCR, one row per CDR3 protein. The sample shows a few hundred thousand distinct CDR3 sequences, about a fifth of them seen only once. The record originates from a study of molecular identifiers for immune sequencing clone quantification. V shed 4 bases, J shed 7 bases, and the junction held 3 bases outside the gene matches. The CDR3 is 13 residues long. Germline V gene sequence: CDR1 SGHTA, CDR2 FQGNSA.

This chain links TRBV7-2 with TRBJ2-1; TRBD2 aligns across 8 bases. Sequencing was carried out using naive CD8+ T cells from blood, with Jurkat cell RNA spiked in. Documented subset: FACS-sorted CD8+CD4-CCR7+CD45RA+ naive T cells. This sequence was found in a human donor in good health. Some libraries in this study had Jurkat cell RNA spiked in. The CDR3, as DNA: TGTGCCAGCAGCTCGGGACTAGTGAATGAGCAGTTCTTC. Encoded protein: CASSSGLVNEQFF.